Each of the 22 T cell receptor beta chains below was sequenced from the same sample in a study of blood T cell repertoires in COVID-19. The table came from immunoSEQ multiplex PCR; TCRdb's copy has only in-frame clones and leaves some out. The sample comprises 120,000 or so clones, around 83% of which are singletons, and over 5% rests with the top ten. Sequences were obtained from peripheral blood. These receptors were taken from a man older than 75 with active or convalescent COVID-19.

This clone was seen once. J is TRBJ1-4 and V is TRBV2; D perhaps matches TRBD1 (6 bases). This CDR3 is built from 15 residues. Trimming removed 5 bases at V and 7 bases at J, with 17 bases between. Looked up from germline, CDR1 is SNHLY and CDR2 is FYNNEI. The CDR3 DNA reads TGTGCCAGCAGTACCCCTAGGGACACTCCTGAAAAACTGTTTTTT. This encodes CASSTPRDTPEKLFF.

V and J are TRBV14 and TRBJ2-3; D remains ambiguous. Germline V CDR1 and CDR2: SGHDN, FVKESK. The CDR3 length is 14 residues. V lost 2 bases, J lost 4 bases, and 10 bases lay in between. DNA of the CDR3: TGTGCCAGCAGCCAAAGCCTGAATGCAGATACGCAGTATTTT. This sequence encodes CASSQSLNADTQYF.

The CDR3 bases are TGCAGCGTTCGGGACAGGGGAACCTACAATGAGCAGTTCTTC. Translating it yields CSVRDRGTYNEQFF. The chain has TRBV29-1 and TRBJ2-1; the match to TRBD1 covers 10 bases. CDR1 SQVTM and CDR2 ANQGSEA come from the germline V gene. CDR3 size: 14 residues. Losses at the gene ends were 5 bases for V and 2 bases for J; bases not matched to a gene: 3.

The count of this clone is one. V gene TRBV18 combines with J gene TRBJ1-1; no firm D call. From germline, CDR1 is KGHSH and CDR2 LQKENI. The CDR3 totals 14 residues. V was cut by 1 base and J by 4 bases, with 10 bases left in between. The CDR3 DNA sequence: TGTGCCAGCTCACCACGATCCCAGGCCACTGAAGCTTTCTTT. It yields the protein CASSPRSQATEAFF.

The V call is TRBV5-1, the J call TRBJ1-3; D possibly corresponds to TRBD1 (6 bases). CDR1 is SGHRS, CDR2 YFSETQ, per germline. V was pared by 0 bases and J by 0 bases, with 10 bases between. This CDR3 region has 16 residues. CDR3 nucleotides: TGCGCCAGCAGCTTGGCCGGACAGACCTCTGGAAACACCATATATTTT. Protein product: CASSLAGQTSGNTIYF. Variable domain in full (rest from reference TRBV5-1 and TRBJ1-3): KAGVTQTPRYLIKTRGQQVTLSCSPISGHRSVSWYQQTPGQGLQFLFEYFSETQRNKGNFPGRFSGRQFSNSRSEMNVSTLELGDSALYLCASSLAGQTSGNTIYFGEGSWLTVV.

This chain links TRBV29-1 with TRBJ1-2; 8 nucleotides align to TRBD1. V shed 5 bases and J 7 bases; nucleotides not matched to a gene: 9. From germline, CDR1 is SQVTM and CDR2 ANQGSEA. This CDR3 is built from 13 residues. This CDR3 reads CSVTRTGTGGYTF. As DNA, the CDR3 is TGCAGCGTTACCCGGACAGGGACCGGTGGCTACACCTTC.

The table lists this clone with a count of one. The rearrangement uses TRBV7-9 and TRBJ2-5, with TRBD2 matching 9 bases. Germline values: CDR1 SEHNR, CDR2 FQNEAQ (reference sequence). This CDR3 region has 18 residues. The V gene end was trimmed by 2 bases and the J gene end by 1 base; junction bases not matched to a gene: 11. CDR3 protein: CASSLPLRLAGRQETQYF. CDR3 bases: TGTGCCAGCAGCTTACCCCTACGGCTAGCGGGGCGCCAAGAGACCCAGTACTTC.

V usage is TRBV15 and J usage is TRBJ1-3; D unclear. CDR1 is LNHNV, CDR2 YYDKDF, per germline (reference sequence). Trimming took 0 bases from V and 0 from J, leaving 12 bases between them. The CDR3 runs 17 residues. The CDR3, as DNA: TGTGCCACCAGCAGAGATATCGGGGTCCTCTCTGGAAACACCATATATTTT. Amino acid sequence: CATSRDIGVLSGNTIYF.

The chain couples TRBV7-2 to TRBJ1-1; D may be TRBD1 (5 bases). V was clipped by 0 bases and J by 2 bases, with 10 bases between them. The CDR3 has 15 residues. CDR1 and CDR2 from the germline V gene are SGHTA and FQGNSA. The chain's CDR3 is CASSLASTANTEAFF. The CDR3 bases are TGTGCCAGCAGCTTAGCCTCGACAGCTAACACTGAAGCTTTCTTT.

The CDR3 loop reads CAWSVKSSYEQYF. DNA of the CDR3: TGTGCCTGGAGTGTAAAGAGCTCCTACGAGCAGTACTTC. This chain joins TRBV30 and TRBJ2-7; D call uncertain. The CDR3 totals 13 residues. V lost 0 bases, J lost 0 bases, and 6 bases lay in between. CDR1 GTSNPN and CDR2 SVGIG come from the germline V gene (reference sequence).

The chain employs TRBV28 and TRBJ1-6; TRBD1 agrees at 7 bases. The V gene's germline CDR1 is MDHEN and CDR2 SYDVKM. The CDR3 contains 13 residues. The V gene end was trimmed by 6 bases and the J gene end by 12 bases; junction bases not matched to a gene: 8. Here the CDR3 reads CASRYRDSLPLHF. The CDR3 region has the DNA TGTGCCAGCAGATACAGGGACAGCTTACCCCTCCACTTT.

The chain is built from TRBV5-6 and TRBJ1-1, with D perhaps matching TRBD1 (6 bases). Deletions cut 6 bases from V and 1 base from J, with 13 bases between. CDR3 length: 14 amino acids. The V gene's germline CDR1 is SGHDT and CDR2 YYEEEE. The CDR3 spells CASTETGTNTEAFF. CDR3 sequence (DNA): TGTGCCAGCACGGAGACAGGAACGAACACTGAAGCTTTCTTT. Complete variable domain (other parts from reference TRBV5-6 and TRBJ1-1): DAGVTQSPTHLIKTRGQQVTLRCSPKSGHDTVSWYQQALGQGPQFIFQYYEEEERQRGNFPDRFSGHQFPNYSSELNVNALLLGDSALYLCASTETGTNTEAFFGQGTRLTVV.

This chain uses TRBV3-1 (or the pseudogene TRBV3-2) with TRBJ1-1; no clear D gene. The CDR3 runs 14 residues. The germline CDR1 and CDR2 sequences are LGHDT and YNNKEL (reference sequence). Trimming left V 4 bases short and J 2 bases short, with 11 bases between. CDR3 nucleotides: TGTGCCAGCAGCCGGGCCACGGATAACACTGAAGCTTTCTTT. Residues: CASSRATDNTEAFF.

This chain links TRBV2 with TRBJ1-4, with a possible D match to TRBD1 (6 bases). Germline values: CDR1 SNHLY, CDR2 FYNNEI. Trimming removed 8 bases from V and 0 bases from J, with 10 bases in between. The CDR3 consists of 14 residues. CDR3 sequence: CASGTGPTNEKLFF. In nucleotides, the CDR3 is TGTGCCAGCGGAACAGGGCCAACTAATGAAAAACTGTTTTTT.

J is TRBJ2-7 and V is TRBV19; the match to TRBD2 covers 8 bases. This CDR3 spans 15 amino acids. V shed 1 base, J shed 3 bases, and the junction held 5 bases outside the gene matches. Germline loops: CDR1 LNHDA, CDR2 SQIVND (reference sequence). CDR3 sequence reads: CASSIGAGGRYEQYF. DNA for the CDR3: TGTGCCAGTAGTATAGGGGCGGGGGGCCGCTACGAGCAGTACTTC.

The V and J genes are TRBV6-4 and TRBJ1-1, with a tentative D call TRBD1 (5 bases). This CDR3 comprises 13 residues. In germline, CDR1 is MRHNA, CDR2 SNTAGT. The V gene lost 4 bases and the J gene lost 0 bases, with 6 bases spanning the gap. CDR3 nucleotide sequence: TGTGCCAGCAGTGTACAGGTGAACACTGAAGCTTTCTTT. Residues: CASSVQVNTEAFF.

The V gene is TRBV11-2, the J gene TRBJ2-1, with D tentatively TRBD2 (5 bases). The CDR3 sequence is 14 residues long. CDR1 is SGHAT and CDR2 is FQNNGV in the germline V gene. Trimming stripped 3 bases from V and 3 bases from J, with 9 bases between. The CDR3 DNA reads TGTGCCAGCAGCTTCTTCGGGGTCTACAATGAGCAGTTCTTC. It codes for CASSFFGVYNEQFF. The whole variable domain, filled in from reference TRBV11-2 and TRBJ2-1, reads EAGVAQSPRYKIIEKRQSVAFWCNPISGHATLYWYQQILGQGPKLLIQFQNNGVVDDSQLPKDRFSAERLKGVDSTLKIQPAKLEDSAVYLCASSFFGVYNEQFFGPGTRLTVL.

The chain links TRBV12-3 or TRBV12-4 to TRBJ1-2; TRBD1 is a possible D gene (5 bases). Trimming pared 3 bases from V and 8 bases from J, leaving 13 bases between. The CDR3 has 13 amino acids. Here the CDR3 DNA reads TGTGCCAGCAGTTTGATAGGGGTCTGGGGCTACACCTTC. Its translation is CASSLIGVWGYTF.

The chain combines TRBV7-2 with TRBJ2-5; D is unresolved. The CDR3 extends over 14 amino acids. CDR1 and CDR2 from the germline V gene are SGHTA and FQGNSA. V dropped 5 bases and J dropped 5 bases, with 15 bases sitting between them. The CDR3 DNA is TGTGCCAGCAGCCGGCCGGCTCTCGGGGAGACCCAGTACTTC. It codes for CASSRPALGETQYF.

V usage is TRBV4-1 and J usage is TRBJ1-5, with D hard to call. This CDR3 contains 15 residues. Trimming removed 3 bases from V and 1 base from J, with 10 bases in between. Per germline, CDR1 MGHRA and CDR2 YSYEKL. Written as DNA, the CDR3 is TGCGCCAGCAGCCAGGACGGGGTAAGCAATCAGCCCCAGCATTTT. Encoded protein: CASSQDGVSNQPQHF.

The CDR3 DNA reads TGTGCCAGTTCCCGGGACAGTAACTATGGCTACACCTTC. Residues: CASSRDSNYGYTF. This chain uses TRBV19 with TRBJ1-2, with TRBD1 matching over 7 bases. This CDR3 is built from 13 residues. The trim removed 8 bases at V and 1 base at J, leaving 4 bases unmatched. Germline CDR1 LNHDA, CDR2 SQIVND (reference sequence).

The V gene is TRBV4-3, the J gene TRBJ1-1; 8 bases map to TRBD1. The V and J ends lost 2 bases and 3 bases, in that order; junction bases with no gene match: 8. In germline, CDR1 is LGHNA, CDR2 YSLEER. This CDR3 has 16 residues. The CDR3 region is CASSQLIDRGHTEAFF. The CDR3 region has the DNA TGCGCCAGCAGCCAACTGATCGACAGGGGACACACTGAAGCTTTCTTT.